This TCR beta chain originates from a study of T cell therapy after organ transplantation. Findings of the study overall: Nonresponder repertoires showed strong pretherapy expansions, barely changing post-therapy. Pretherapy CD8 clonality inversely correlated with its fold change after therapy.

Here immunoSEQ multiplex PCR was the method, and the copy in TCRdb shows in-frame clones only, minus some. This repertoire shows around 50,000 clones, 94% found once; its top ten account for over 3%. Of note for this clone: As yet, its antigen is unknown.

This clonotype was sampled from a human patient who had received a solid organ transplant and had CMV disease. Sequences were derived from CD8+ T cells from blood, sampled before autologous CMV-specific T cell therapy.

CDR3 bases: TGTGCCAGCAGCTTGGGACAGCACCAAGAGACCCAGTACTTC. It codes for CASSLGQHQETQYF. The rearrangement joins TRBV7-9 to TRBJ2-5, with 7 bases matching TRBD1. Germline trimming cut 3 bases from V and 0 bases from J; bases unmatched to any gene: 1. The V gene's germline CDR1 is SEHNR and CDR2 FQNEAQ (reference sequence). This CDR3 is built from 14 residues. The variable domain in full, with the rest retrieved from reference TRBV7-9 and TRBJ2-5, is DTGVSQNPRHKITKRGQNVTFRCDPISEHNRLYWYRQTLGQGPEFLTYFQNEAQLEKSRLLSDRFSAERPKGSFSTLEIQRTEQGDSAMYLCASSLGQHQETQYFGPGTRLLVL.